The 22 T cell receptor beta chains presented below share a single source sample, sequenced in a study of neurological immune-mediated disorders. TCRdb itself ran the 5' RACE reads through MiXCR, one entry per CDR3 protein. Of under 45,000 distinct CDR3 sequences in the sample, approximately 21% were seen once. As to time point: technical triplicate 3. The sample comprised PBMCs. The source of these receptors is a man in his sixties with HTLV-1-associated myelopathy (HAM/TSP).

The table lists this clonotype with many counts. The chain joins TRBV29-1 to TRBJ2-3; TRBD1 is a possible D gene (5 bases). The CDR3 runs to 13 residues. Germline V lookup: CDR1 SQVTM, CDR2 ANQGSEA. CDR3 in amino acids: CTTRKGNTDTQYF. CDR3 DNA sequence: TGCACCACCCGCAAGGGGAACACAGATACGCAGTATTTT.

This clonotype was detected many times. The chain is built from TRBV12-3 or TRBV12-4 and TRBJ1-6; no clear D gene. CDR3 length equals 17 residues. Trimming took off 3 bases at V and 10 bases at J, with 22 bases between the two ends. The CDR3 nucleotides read TGTGCCAGCAGTTTCACCACTCCGGGCAGTACCTCCTCACCCCTCCACTTT. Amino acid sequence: CASSFTTPGSTSSPLHF.

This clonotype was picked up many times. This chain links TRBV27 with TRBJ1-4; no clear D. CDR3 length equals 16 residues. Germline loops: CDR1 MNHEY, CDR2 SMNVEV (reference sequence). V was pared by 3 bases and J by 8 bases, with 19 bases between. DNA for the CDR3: TGTGCCAGCAGTTTGACGCCAGAGGCTTTTCGGGAAAAACTGTTTTTT. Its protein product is CASSLTPEAFREKLFF.

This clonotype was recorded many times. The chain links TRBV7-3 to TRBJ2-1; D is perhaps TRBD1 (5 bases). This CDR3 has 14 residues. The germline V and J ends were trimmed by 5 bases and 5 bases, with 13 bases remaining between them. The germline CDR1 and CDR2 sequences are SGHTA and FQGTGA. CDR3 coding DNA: TGTGCCAGCAGCCCAACAGGCCAGGACAATGAGCAGTTCTTC. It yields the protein CASSPTGQDNEQFF.

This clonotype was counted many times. The CDR3 DNA is TGTGCCAGCAGTCCAGCGGGGGATTCGGATGGCAATCAGCCCCAGCATTTT. The encoded protein is CASSPAGDSDGNQPQHF. This chain uses TRBV12-3 or TRBV12-4 with TRBJ1-5, with a possible D match to TRBD1 (5 bases). The V end was cut by 5 bases, the J end by 2 bases, with 19 bases between. The CDR3 loop spans 17 amino acids.

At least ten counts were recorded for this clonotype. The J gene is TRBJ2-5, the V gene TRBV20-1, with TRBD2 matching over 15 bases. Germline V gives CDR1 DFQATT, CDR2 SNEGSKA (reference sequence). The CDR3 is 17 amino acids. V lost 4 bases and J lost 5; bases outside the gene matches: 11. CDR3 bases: TGCAGTGCTACGGGGACTAGCGGGAGGTTCCAGCGGGAGACCCAGTACTTC. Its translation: CSATGTSGRFQRETQYF.

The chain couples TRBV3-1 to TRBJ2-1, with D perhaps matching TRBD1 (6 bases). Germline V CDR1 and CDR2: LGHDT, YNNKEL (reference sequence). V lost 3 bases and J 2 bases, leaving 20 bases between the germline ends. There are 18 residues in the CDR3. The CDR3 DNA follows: TGTGCCAGCAGCCATGAACCATCGGGACATGTTACCTACAATGAGCAGTTCTTC. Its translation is CASSHEPSGHVTYNEQFF.

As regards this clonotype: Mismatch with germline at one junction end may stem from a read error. DNA for the CDR3: TGCGCCAGCAACTTGGTTTCACAGCAAGAGACACAGTACTTC. Its protein is CASNLVSQQETQYF. This chain joins TRBV5-1 and TRBJ2-5, with no clear D. The germline CDR1 and CDR2 sequences are SGHRS and YFSETQ. The CDR3 spans 14 residues.

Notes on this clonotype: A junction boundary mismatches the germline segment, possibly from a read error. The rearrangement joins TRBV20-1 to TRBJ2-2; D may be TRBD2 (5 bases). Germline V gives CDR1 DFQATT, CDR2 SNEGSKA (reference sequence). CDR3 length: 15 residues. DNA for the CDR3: TGCAGTGCTAGAAGGGCGGAGGTGAACACCGGGGAGCTTTTTTTT. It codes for CSARRAEVNTGELFF.

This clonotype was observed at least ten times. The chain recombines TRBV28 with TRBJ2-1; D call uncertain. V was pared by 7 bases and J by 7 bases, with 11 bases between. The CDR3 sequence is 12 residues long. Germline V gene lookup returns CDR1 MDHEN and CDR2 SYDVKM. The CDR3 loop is CASKGRMNEQFF. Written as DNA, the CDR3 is TGTGCCAGCAAGGGCCGGATGAATGAGCAGTTCTTC. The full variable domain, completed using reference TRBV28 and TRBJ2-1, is DVKVTQSSRYLVKRTGEKVFLECVQDMDHENMFWYRQDPGLGLRLIYFSYDVKMKEKGDIPEGYSVSREKKERFSLILESASTNQTSMYLCASKGRMNEQFFGPGTRLTVL.

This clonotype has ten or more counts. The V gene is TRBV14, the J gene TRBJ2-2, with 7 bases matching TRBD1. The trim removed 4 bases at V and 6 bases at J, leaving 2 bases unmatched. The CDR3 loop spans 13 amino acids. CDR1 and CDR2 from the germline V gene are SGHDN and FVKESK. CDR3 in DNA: TGTGCCAGCAGCCCAGGGGGACCCGGGGAGCTGTTTTTT. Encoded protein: CASSPGGPGELFF. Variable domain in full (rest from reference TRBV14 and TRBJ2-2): EAGVTQFPSHSVIEKGQTVTLRCDPISGHDNLYWYRRVMGKEIKFLLHFVKESKQDESGMPNNRFLAERTGGTYSTLKVQPAELEDSGVYFCASSPGGPGELFFGEGSRLTVL.

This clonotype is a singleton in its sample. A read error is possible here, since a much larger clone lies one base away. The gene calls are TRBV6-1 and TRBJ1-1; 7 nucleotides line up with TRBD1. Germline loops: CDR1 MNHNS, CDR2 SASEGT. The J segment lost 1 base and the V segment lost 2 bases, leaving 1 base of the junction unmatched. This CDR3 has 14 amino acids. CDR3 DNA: TGTGCCAGCAGTGAATGGGACAGGAACACTGAAGCTTTCTTT. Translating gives CASSEWDRNTEAFF.

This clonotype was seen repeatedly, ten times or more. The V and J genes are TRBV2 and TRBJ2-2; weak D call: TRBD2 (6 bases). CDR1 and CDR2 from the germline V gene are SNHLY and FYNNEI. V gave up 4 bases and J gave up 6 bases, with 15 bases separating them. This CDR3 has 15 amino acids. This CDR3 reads CASSVGQGGSGELFF. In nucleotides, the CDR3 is TGTGCCAGCAGTGTGGGGCAGGGAGGTTCCGGGGAGCTGTTTTTT.

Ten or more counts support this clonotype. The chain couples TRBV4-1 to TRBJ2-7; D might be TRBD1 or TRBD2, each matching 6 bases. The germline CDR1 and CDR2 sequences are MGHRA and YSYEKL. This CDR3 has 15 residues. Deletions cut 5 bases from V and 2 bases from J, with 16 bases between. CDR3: CASSGLAGQTYEQYF. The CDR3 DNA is TGCGCCAGCAGCGGGCTCGCGGGACAAACCTACGAGCAGTACTTC.

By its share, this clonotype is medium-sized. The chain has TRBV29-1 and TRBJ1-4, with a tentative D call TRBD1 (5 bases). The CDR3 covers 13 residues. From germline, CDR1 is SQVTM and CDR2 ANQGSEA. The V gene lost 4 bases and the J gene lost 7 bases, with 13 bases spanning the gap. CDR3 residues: CSVAGQGGEKLFF. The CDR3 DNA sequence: TGCAGCGTTGCTGGGCAGGGTGGTGAAAAACTGTTTTTT.

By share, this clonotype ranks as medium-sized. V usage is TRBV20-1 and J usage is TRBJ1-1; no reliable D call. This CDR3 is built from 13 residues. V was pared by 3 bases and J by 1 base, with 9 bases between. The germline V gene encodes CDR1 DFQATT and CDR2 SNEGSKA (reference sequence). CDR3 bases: TGCAGTGCTAGTATATCACAGAACACTGAAGCTTTCTTT. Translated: CSASISQNTEAFF.

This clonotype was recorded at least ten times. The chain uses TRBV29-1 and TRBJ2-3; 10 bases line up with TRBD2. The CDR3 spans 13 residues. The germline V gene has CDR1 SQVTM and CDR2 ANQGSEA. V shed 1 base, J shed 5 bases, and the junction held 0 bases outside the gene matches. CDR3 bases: TGCAGCGTTGAAGGACTAGCGGGAGATACGCAGTATTTT. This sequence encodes CSVEGLAGDTQYF.

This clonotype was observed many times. CDR3 nucleotide sequence: TGTGCCAGCAGTGGACAGAGGAACACTGAAGCTTTCTTT. It codes for CASSGQRNTEAFF. The chain recombines TRBV25-1 with TRBJ1-1; tentative D call: TRBD1 (5 bases). In germline, CDR1 is MGHDK, CDR2 SYGVNS. V lost 4 bases to trimming and J lost 1 base, with 7 bases between them. The CDR3 runs to 13 residues. The whole variable domain, remainder taken from reference TRBV25-1 and TRBJ1-1, is EADIYQTPRYLVIGTGKKITLECSQTMGHDKMYWYQQDPGMELHLIHYSYGVNSTEKGDLSSESTVSRIRTEHFPLTLESARPSHTSQYLCASSGQRNTEAFFGQGTRLTVV.

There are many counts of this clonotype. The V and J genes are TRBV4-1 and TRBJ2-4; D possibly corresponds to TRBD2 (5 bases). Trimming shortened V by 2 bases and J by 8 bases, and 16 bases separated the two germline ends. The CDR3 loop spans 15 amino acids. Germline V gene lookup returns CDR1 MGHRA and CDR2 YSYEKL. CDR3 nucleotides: TGCGCCAGCAGCCAAAGTGGGAGCGTGGGAGACATTCAGTACTTC. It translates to CASSQSGSVGDIQYF.

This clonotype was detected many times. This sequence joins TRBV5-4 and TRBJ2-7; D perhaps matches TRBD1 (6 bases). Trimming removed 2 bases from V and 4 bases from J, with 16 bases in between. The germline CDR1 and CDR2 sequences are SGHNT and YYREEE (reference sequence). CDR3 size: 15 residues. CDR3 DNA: TGTGCCAGCAGCTTACCCAGGGGAGAGGCTTACGAGCAGTACTTC. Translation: CASSLPRGEAYEQYF. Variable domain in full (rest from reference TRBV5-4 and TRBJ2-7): ETGVTQSPTHLIKTRGQQVTLRCSSQSGHNTVSWYQQALGQGPQFIFQYYREEENGRGNFPPRFSGLQFPNYSSELNVNALELDDSALYLCASSLPRGEAYEQYFGPGTRLTVT.

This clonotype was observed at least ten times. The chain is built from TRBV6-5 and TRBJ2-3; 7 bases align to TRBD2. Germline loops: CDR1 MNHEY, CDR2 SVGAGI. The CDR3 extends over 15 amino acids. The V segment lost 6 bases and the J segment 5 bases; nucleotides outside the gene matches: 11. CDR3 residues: CASSSAGEVGDTQYF. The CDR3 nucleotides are TGTGCCAGCAGCTCCGCGGGAGAGGTAGGAGATACGCAGTATTTT.

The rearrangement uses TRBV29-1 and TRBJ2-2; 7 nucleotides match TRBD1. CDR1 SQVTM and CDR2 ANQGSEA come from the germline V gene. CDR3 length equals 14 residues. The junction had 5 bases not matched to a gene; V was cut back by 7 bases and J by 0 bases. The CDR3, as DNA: TGCAGCGCCACTGGGACAGCGAACACCGGGGAGCTGTTTTTT. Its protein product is CSATGTANTGELFF.